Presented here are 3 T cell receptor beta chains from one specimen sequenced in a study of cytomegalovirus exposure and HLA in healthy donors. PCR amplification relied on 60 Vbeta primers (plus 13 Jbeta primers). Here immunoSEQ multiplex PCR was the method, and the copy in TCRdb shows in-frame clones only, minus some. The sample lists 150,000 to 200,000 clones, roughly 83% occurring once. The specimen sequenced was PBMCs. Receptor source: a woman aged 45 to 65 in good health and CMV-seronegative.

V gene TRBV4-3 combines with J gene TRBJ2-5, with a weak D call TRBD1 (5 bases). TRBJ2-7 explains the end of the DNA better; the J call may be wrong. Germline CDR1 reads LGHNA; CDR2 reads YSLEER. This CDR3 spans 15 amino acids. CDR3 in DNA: TGCGCCAGCAGCCAAGTGGTTGACAGCTCCTACGAGCAGTACTTC. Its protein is CASSQVVDSSYEQYF.

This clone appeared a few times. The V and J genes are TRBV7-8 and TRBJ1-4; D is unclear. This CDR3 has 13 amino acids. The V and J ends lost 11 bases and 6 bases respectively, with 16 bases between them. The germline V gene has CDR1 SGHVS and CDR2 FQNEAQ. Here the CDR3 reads CAARRRADEKLFF. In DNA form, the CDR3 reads TGTGCCGCCCGACGGAGGGCCGATGAAAAACTGTTTTTT.

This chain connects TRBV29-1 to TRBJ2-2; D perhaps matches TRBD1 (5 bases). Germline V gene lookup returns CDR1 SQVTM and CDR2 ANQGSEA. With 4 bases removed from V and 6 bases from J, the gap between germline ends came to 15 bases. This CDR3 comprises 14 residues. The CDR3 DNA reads TGCAGCGTTGCCTGGCAGGGTAGCCCCGGGGAGCTGTTTTTT. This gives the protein CSVAWQGSPGELFF.